This T cell receptor (beta chain) was identified in a study of glioma-infiltrating T cells. Broader study findings: Non-neoplastic patients had below-expected tissue-blood divergence, while all gliomas exceeded expectation.

This clonotype was detected ten times or more. Its antigen is undetermined. The iRepertoire nested amplicon-rescue multiplex PCR amplified TCR alpha and beta CDR3s from RNA. Input was roughly 85-400 ng of tissue mRNA or PBMC total RNA. Each CDR3 protein is one row after TCRdb ran MiXCR on the multiplex PCR reads. The repertoire holds roughly 100,000 distinct CDR3 sequences, with roughly 30% as singletons. The CDR3 contains 16 residues. Looked up from germline, CDR1 is MNHNS and CDR2 is SASEGT. V lost 2 bases to trimming and J lost 2 bases, with 16 bases between them. The sequence derives from a human donor with low-grade glioma or glioblastoma, undergoing nonglioma brain surgery, or in good health (not recorded which). Sequenced input: glioma tissue, nonneoplastic brain tissue, or PBMCs (not recorded which). This sequence joins TRBV6-1 and TRBJ2-7; perhaps TRBD1 as D (8 bases). The CDR3 sequence: CASSEWRTGTTYEQYF. The CDR3 DNA reads TGTGCCAGCAGTGAATGGAGGACAGGGACTACCTACGAGCAGTACTTC.